These 15 T cell receptor beta chains were all obtained from the same sample, sequenced in a study of CD8 T cells in ankylosing spondylitis. TCRdb fed the 5' RACE reads into MiXCR, producing one record per CDR3 protein. Found here are around 250,000 distinct CDR3 sequences, roughly 10% of them singletons; the top ten hold less than 7.5%. Sequencing used blood, either unsorted or a sorted T cell fraction (not recorded which). These receptors all come from a male donor with ankylosing spondylitis or in good health (not recorded which).

At least ten counts were recorded for this clonotype. The chain couples TRBV7-6 to TRBJ1-1, with D unclear. This CDR3 has 15 amino acids. V was cut by 1 base and J by 2 bases, with 11 bases left in between. CDR1 is SGHVS and CDR2 is FNYEAQ in the germline V gene. The CDR3 coding sequence is TGTGCCAGCAGCTTAGGTATTGCCCTAAACACTGAAGCTTTCTTT. Translation gives CASSLGIALNTEAFF.

This clonotype was detected only a few times. The J gene is TRBJ2-7, the V gene TRBV7-9, with 11 bases lining up with TRBD2. CDR3 length: 15 amino acids. Per germline, CDR1 SEHNR and CDR2 FQNEAQ (reference sequence). V was pared by 5 bases and J by 4 bases, with 7 bases of the junction left unmatched. The CDR3 coding sequence is TGTGCCAGCAGCATAACGGGACTAGCGGTTTACGAGCAGTACTTC. This sequence encodes CASSITGLAVYEQYF.

The chain joins TRBV11-2 to TRBJ2-5; possible D gene TRBD2, 6 bases. CDR3 length: 14 amino acids. Germline CDR1 is SGHAT and CDR2 is FQNNGV. V gave up 0 bases and J gave up 4 bases, with 9 bases separating them. The CDR3 sequence is CASSLDVAAETQYF. DNA for the CDR3: TGTGCCAGCAGCTTAGACGTAGCGGCAGAGACCCAGTACTTC.

The J gene is TRBJ2-7, the V gene TRBV20-1; no clear D gene. Germline lookup yields CDR1 DFQATT and CDR2 SNEGSKA (reference sequence). CDR3 length: 17 residues. With 4 bases removed from V and 0 bases from J, the gap between germline ends came to 22 bases. Here the CDR3 reads CSAIPPPGGTFSYEQYF. In DNA form, the CDR3 reads TGCAGTGCTATTCCCCCGCCAGGCGGTACTTTCTCCTACGAGCAGTACTTC.

In its sample, this clonotype was seen many times. The CDR3 protein is CAIRADRGYGYTF. CDR3 bases: TGTGCCATCAGGGCGGACAGGGGCTATGGCTACACCTTC. The genes are TRBV10-3 and TRBJ1-2; 9 bases match TRBD1. Germline values: CDR1 ENHRY, CDR2 SYGVKD. This CDR3 spans 13 amino acids. Losses at the gene ends were 6 bases for V and 4 bases for J; bases not matched to a gene: 3.

This clonotype appeared many times. The chain recombines TRBV12-3 or TRBV12-4 with TRBJ2-1; 9 bases map to TRBD2. The CDR3 is 13 residues long. The junction had 6 bases not matched to a gene; V was cut back by 7 bases and J by 8 bases. DNA of the CDR3: TGTGCCAGCATCAGGACTAGCGCGGATGAGCAGTTCTTC. Translated, it gives CASIRTSADEQFF.

The table lists this clonotype with many counts. The chain employs TRBV29-1 and TRBJ2-3, with 13 bases that match TRBD2. CDR1 SQVTM and CDR2 ANQGSEA come from the germline V gene. The V and J ends lost 4 bases and 3 bases, in that order; junction bases with no gene match: 4. The CDR3 runs to 15 residues. The CDR3, as DNA: TGCAGCGTTGGGACTAGCGGGAGCACGACAGATACGCAGTATTTT. Amino acids: CSVGTSGSTTDTQYF.

This clonotype was picked up many times. J is TRBJ1-6 and V is TRBV5-1; D possibly corresponds to TRBD1 (6 bases). V lost 4 bases and J 11 bases, leaving 16 bases between the germline ends. CDR1 and CDR2 from the germline V gene are SGHRS and YFSETQ. The CDR3 length is 14 residues. The DNA of the CDR3 is TGCGCCAGCAGCGACACCGGGACAATACCACCCCTCCACTTT. Protein sequence: CASSDTGTIPPLHF.

On this clonotype itself: This may stem from a read error, because a much larger clone lies one nucleotide away. Without the conserved terminal phenylalanine or tryptophan, this CDR3 likely stems from a read error. The chain has TRBV10-2 and TRBJ1-3, with D unclear. CDR3 length equals 14 residues. Germline V gene data show CDR1 as WSHSY and CDR2 as SAAADI. The V end lost 3 bases, the J end lost 4 bases, and 10 bases lay between the germline ends. CDR3 in amino acids: CASSEATGGNTIYY. CDR3 bases: TGCGCCAGCAGTGAAGCAACCGGGGGAAACACCATATATTAT.

This clonotype was detected many times. The chain carries TRBV2 and TRBJ2-4; 9 positions agree with TRBD2. Per germline, CDR1 SNHLY and CDR2 FYNNEI. V lost 3 bases and J lost 0; bases outside the gene matches: 6. The CDR3 is 17 amino acids. CDR3 amino acids: CASSDPLAGLAKNIQYF. The CDR3 nucleotides are TGTGCCAGCAGTGATCCCCTAGCGGGACTAGCCAAAAACATTCAGTACTTC.

The chain employs TRBV7-6 and TRBJ2-5; a possible D gene is TRBD2 (6 bases). V was trimmed by 6 bases and J by 5 bases, leaving 19 bases between them. The CDR3 loop spans 15 amino acids. Germline CDR1 is SGHVS and CDR2 is FNYEAQ. Written as DNA, the CDR3 is TGTGCCAGCAGTTTCTCCGGGGGTTTAGGGGAGACCCAGTACTTC. It translates to CASSFSGGLGETQYF.

This clonotype was picked up a small number of times. The chain joins TRBV24-1 to TRBJ2-1; D is undetermined. This CDR3 has 14 amino acids. Between the trimmed V and J ends, which lost 9 bases and 1 base, there was a span of 12 bases. Germline V CDR1 and CDR2: KGHDR, SFDVKD. This chain's CDR3 is CATGPSESYNEQFF. CDR3 bases: TGTGCCACCGGGCCTTCTGAGTCCTACAATGAGCAGTTCTTC.

This clonotype showed up many times. This rearrangement joins TRBV20-1 to TRBJ2-7; D is uncertain. The CDR3 extends over 11 amino acids. The V end was cut by 6 bases, the J end by 10 bases, with 16 bases between. Germline CDR1 and CDR2: DFQATT and SNEGSKA (reference sequence). The chain's CDR3 is CSAQEVGFQYF. DNA for the CDR3: TGCAGTGCACAAGAGGTCGGGTTTCAGTACTTC.

This clonotype was found many times. The rearrangement links TRBV5-6 to TRBJ2-5, with no clear D. Trimming pared 6 bases from V and 5 bases from J, leaving 14 bases between. The CDR3 runs to 13 residues. CDR1 is SGHDT, CDR2 YYEEEE, per germline. This CDR3 is CASTSGLLETQYF. The CDR3 DNA is TGTGCCAGCACCTCGGGTTTACTTGAGACCCAGTACTTC.

This clonotype turned up a few times. This chain links TRBV29-1 with TRBJ2-2, with 7 bases aligning to TRBD1. Germline values: CDR1 SQVTM, CDR2 ANQGSEA. The CDR3 loop spans 13 amino acids. Trimming at V came to 4 bases and at J to 6 bases, leaving 5 bases not matched to a gene. In nucleotides, the CDR3 is TGCAGCGTTGGATCTACAGGGGCCGGGGAGCTGTTTTTT. It encodes CSVGSTGAGELFF.